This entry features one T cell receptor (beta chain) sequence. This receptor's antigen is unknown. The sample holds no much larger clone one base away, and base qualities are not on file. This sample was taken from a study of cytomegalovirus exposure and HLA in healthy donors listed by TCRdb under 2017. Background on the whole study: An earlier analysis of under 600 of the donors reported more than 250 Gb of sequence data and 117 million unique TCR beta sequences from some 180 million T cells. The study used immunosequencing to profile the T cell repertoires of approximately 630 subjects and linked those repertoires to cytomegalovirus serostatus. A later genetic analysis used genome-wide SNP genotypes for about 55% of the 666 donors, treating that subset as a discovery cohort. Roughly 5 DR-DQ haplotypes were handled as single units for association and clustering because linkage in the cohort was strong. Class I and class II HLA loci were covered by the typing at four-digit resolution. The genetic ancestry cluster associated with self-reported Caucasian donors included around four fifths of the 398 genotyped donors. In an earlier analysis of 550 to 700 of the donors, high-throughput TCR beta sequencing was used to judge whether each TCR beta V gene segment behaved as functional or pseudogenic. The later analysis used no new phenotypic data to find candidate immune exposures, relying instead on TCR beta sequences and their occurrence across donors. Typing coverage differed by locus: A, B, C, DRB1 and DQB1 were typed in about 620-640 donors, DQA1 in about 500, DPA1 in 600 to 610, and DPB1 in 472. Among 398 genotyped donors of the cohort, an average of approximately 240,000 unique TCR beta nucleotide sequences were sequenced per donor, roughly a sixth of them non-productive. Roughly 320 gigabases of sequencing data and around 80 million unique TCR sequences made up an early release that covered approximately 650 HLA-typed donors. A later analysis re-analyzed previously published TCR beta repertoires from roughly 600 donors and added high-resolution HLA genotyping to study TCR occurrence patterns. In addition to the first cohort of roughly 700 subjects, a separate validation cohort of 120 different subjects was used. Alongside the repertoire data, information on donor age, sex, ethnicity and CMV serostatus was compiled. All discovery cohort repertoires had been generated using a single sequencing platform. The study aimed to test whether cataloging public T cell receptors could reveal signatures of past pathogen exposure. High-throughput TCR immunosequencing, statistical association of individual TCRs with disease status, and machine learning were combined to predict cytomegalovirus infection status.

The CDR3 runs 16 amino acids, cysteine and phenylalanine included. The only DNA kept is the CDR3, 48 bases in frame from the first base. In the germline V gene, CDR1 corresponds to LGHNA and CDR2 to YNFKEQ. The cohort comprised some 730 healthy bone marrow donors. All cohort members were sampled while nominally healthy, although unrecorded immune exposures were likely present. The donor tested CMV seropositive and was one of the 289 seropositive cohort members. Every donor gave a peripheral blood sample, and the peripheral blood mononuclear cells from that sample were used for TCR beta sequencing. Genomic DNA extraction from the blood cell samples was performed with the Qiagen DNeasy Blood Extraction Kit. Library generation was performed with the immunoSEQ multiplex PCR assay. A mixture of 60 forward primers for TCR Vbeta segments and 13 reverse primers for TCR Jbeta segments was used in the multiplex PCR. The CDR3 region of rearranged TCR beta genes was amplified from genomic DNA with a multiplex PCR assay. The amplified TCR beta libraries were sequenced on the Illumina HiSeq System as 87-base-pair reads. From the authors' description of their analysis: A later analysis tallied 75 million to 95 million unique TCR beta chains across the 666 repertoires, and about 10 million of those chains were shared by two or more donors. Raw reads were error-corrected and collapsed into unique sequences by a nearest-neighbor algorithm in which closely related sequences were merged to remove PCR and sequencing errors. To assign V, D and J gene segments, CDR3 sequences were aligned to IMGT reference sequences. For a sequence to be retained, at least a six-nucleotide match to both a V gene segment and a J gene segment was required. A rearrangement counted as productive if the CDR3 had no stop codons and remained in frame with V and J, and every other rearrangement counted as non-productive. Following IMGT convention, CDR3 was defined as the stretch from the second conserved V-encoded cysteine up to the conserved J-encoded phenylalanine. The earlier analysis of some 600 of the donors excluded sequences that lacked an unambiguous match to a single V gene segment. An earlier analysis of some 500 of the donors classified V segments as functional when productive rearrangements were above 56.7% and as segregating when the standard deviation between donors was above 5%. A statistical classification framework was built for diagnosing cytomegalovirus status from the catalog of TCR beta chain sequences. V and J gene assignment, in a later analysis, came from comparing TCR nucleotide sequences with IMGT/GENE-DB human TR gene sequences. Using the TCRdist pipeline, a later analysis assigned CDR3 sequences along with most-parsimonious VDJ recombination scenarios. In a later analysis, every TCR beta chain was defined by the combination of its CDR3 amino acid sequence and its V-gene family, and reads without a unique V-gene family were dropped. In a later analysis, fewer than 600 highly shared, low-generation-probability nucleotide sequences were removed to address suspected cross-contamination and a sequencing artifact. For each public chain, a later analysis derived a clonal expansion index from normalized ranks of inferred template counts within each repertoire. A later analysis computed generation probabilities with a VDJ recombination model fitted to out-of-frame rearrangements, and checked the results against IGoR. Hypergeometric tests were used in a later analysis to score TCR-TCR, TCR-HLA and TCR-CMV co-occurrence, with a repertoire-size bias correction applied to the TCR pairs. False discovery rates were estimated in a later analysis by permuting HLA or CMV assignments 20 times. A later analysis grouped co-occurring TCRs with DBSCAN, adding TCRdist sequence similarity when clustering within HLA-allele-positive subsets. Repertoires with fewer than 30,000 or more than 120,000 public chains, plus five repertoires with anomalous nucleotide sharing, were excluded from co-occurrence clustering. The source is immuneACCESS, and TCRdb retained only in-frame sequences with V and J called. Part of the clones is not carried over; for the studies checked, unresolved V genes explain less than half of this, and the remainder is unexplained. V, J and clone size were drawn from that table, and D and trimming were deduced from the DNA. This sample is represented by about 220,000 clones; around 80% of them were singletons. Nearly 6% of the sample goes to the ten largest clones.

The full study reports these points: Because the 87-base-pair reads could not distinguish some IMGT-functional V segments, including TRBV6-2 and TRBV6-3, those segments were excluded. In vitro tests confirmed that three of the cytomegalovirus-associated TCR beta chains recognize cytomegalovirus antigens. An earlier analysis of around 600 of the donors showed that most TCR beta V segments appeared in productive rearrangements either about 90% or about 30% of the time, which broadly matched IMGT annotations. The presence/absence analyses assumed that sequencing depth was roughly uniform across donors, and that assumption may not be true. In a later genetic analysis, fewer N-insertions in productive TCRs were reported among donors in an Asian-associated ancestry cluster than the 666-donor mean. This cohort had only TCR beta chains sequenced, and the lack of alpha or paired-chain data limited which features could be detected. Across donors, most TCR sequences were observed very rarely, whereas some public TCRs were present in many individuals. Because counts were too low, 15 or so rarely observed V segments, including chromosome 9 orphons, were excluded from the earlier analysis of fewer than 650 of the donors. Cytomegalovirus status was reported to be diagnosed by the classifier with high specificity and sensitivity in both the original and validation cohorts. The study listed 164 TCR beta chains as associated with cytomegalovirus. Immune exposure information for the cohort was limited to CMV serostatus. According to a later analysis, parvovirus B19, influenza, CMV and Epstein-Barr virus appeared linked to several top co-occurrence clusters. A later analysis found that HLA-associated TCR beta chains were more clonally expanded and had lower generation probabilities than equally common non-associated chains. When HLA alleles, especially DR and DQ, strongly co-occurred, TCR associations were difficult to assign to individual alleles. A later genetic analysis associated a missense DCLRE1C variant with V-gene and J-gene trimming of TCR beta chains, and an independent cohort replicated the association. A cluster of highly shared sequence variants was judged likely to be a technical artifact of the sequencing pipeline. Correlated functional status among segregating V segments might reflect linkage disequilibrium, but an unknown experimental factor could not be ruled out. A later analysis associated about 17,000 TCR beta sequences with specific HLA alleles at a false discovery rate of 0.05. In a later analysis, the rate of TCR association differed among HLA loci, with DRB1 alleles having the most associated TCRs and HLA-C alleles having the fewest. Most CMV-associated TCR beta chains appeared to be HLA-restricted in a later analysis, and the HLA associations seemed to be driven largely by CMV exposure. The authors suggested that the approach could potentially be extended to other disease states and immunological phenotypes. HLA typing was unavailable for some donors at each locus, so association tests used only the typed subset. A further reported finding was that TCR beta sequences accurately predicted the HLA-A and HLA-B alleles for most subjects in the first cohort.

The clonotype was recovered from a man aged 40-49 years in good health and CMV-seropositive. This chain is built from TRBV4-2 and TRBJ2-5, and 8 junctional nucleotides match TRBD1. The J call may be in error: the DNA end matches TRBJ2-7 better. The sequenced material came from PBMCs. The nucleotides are TGTGCCAGCAGCCAAGATATAACAGGGGGTCCCTACGAGCAGTACTTC. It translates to CASSQDITGGPYEQYF.